The 21 T cell receptor beta chains below all came from one sample that was sequenced in a study of T cell changes during pregnancy in multiple sclerosis. Produced via immunoSEQ multiplex PCR; TCRdb's table is partial and in-frame only. The sample shows 90,000 or so clones, about 92% of them seen only once. The sample was peripheral blood, taken in the first trimester of pregnancy. These receptors were collected from a female donor with multiple sclerosis, enrolled in a pregnancy study.

The chain carries TRBV25-1 and TRBJ2-2; 7 nucleotides agree with TRBD1. The J segment lost 8 bases and the V segment lost 7 bases, leaving 16 bases of the junction unmatched. Germline lookup yields CDR1 MGHDK and CDR2 SYGVNS. The CDR3 is 16 amino acids. In DNA form, the CDR3 reads TGTGCCAGCACCCCACGGGACAGCCTGGGAAGAGGGGAGCTGTTTTTT. This gives the protein CASTPRDSLGRGELFF.

This rearrangement joins TRBV5-1 to TRBJ2-1; TRBD2 matches 11 bases. The CDR3 covers 14 residues. After removal of 2 bases from V and 8 bases from J, the junction contained 3 bases not matched to a gene. Looked up from germline, CDR1 is SGHRS and CDR2 is YFSETQ. The DNA of the CDR3 is TGCGCCAGCAGCTTAACTAGCGGGAGCTATGAGCAGTTCTTC. Translated: CASSLTSGSYEQFF.

The V and J genes are TRBV25-1 and TRBJ2-1, with 8 bases fitting TRBD1. In germline, CDR1 is MGHDK, CDR2 SYGVNS. The CDR3 covers 16 residues. The junction had 9 bases not matched to a gene; V was cut back by 6 bases and J by 2 bases. CDR3 protein: CASSVMTGAAYNEQFF. Written as DNA, the CDR3 is TGTGCCAGCAGCGTGATGACAGGGGCGGCCTACAATGAGCAGTTCTTC.

J is TRBJ2-7 and V is TRBV10-2; TRBD1 matches at 10 bases. CDR1 is WSHSY and CDR2 is SAAADI in the germline V gene. V shed 3 bases and J 3 bases; nucleotides not matched to a gene: 5. The CDR3 totals 15 residues. The CDR3 bases are TGCGCCAGCAGTGACGTAAGGACAGGGGGCTACGAGCAGTACTTC. Translated: CASSDVRTGGYEQYF.

V and J are TRBV7-9 and TRBJ2-2, with D maybe TRBD1 (5 bases). Germline V CDR1 and CDR2: SEHNR, FQNEAQ (reference sequence). V was shortened by 6 bases and J by 6 bases, with 17 bases between the two germline ends. The CDR3 is 15 amino acids. The CDR3 loop is CASRPSGFGPGELFF. As DNA, the CDR3 is TGTGCCAGCAGACCCTCAGGGTTCGGGCCCGGGGAGCTGTTTTTT.

J is TRBJ2-7 and V is TRBV28; D might be TRBD2 (6 bases). Germline-derived CDR1 and CDR2 are MDHEN and SYDVKM. Trimming pared 4 bases from V and 1 base from J, leaving 14 bases between. The CDR3 runs to 15 residues. For the CDR3, the DNA is TGTGCCAGCAGTTCCTCCGGGACTCCGTCCTACGAGCAGTACTTC. Translating it yields CASSSSGTPSYEQYF.

By share, this clone counts as medium-sized (0.01 to 0.1%). This rearrangement joins TRBV28 to TRBJ1-1; 7 bases are shared with TRBD1. Unmatched junction bases numbered 10, after V lost 4 bases and J lost 2 bases. Germline V lookup: CDR1 MDHEN, CDR2 SYDVKM. CDR3 size: 16 residues. The CDR3 reads CASSWGTTGPNTEAFF. DNA for the CDR3: TGTGCCAGCAGTTGGGGGACGACAGGGCCCAACACTGAAGCTTTCTTT. Full variable domain (outside the CDR3, taken from reference TRBV28 and TRBJ1-1): DVKVTQSSRYLVKRTGEKVFLECVQDMDHENMFWYRQDPGLGLRLIYFSYDVKMKEKGDIPEGYSVSREKKERFSLILESASTNQTSMYLCASSWGTTGPNTEAFFGQGTRLTVV.

A single count supports this clone. V usage is TRBV12-5 and J usage is TRBJ2-1; 16 nucleotides align to TRBD2. CDR1 is LGHNT and CDR2 is FRNRAP in the germline V gene. After removal of 5 bases from V and 6 bases from J, the junction contained 10 bases not matched to a gene. This CDR3 spans 18 amino acids. In nucleotides, the CDR3 is TGTGCTAGTGGTCCAGGGACTAGCGGGAGGGCAATGACCAATGAGCAGTTCTTC. Translated: CASGPGTSGRAMTNEQFF.

This rearrangement joins TRBV11-2 to TRBJ2-1; no clear D gene. V lost 2 bases and J lost 7, with 9 bases in between. Germline loops: CDR1 SGHAT, CDR2 FQNNGV. The length of the CDR3 is 13 residues. The CDR3: CASSLSGGNEQFF. CDR3 nucleotide sequence: TGTGCCAGCAGCTTAAGTGGCGGAAATGAGCAGTTCTTC.

V usage is TRBV27 and J usage is TRBJ2-7, with 12 bases identical to TRBD1. The CDR3 length is 14 residues. Germline V lookup: CDR1 MNHEY, CDR2 SMNVEV (reference sequence). Trimming took 6 bases from V and 6 from J; bases not matched to a gene: 6. The CDR3 DNA reads as TGTGCCAGCAGCTGGGACAGGGGGCTATCCGAGCAGTACTTC. It codes for CASSWDRGLSEQYF.

The gene calls are TRBV27 and TRBJ1-2, with 7 nucleotides matching TRBD1. Germline CDR1 and CDR2: MNHEY and SMNVEV (reference sequence). The CDR3 totals 15 residues. V trimming: 2 bases; J trimming: 3 bases; junction bases outside the gene matches: 6. The CDR3 is CASSLRRRGDYGYTF. In DNA form, the CDR3 reads TGTGCCAGCAGTTTACGCCGCAGGGGGGACTATGGCTACACCTTC.

V and J are TRBV11-2 and TRBJ2-1, with 12 bases that match TRBD2. The J segment lost 2 bases and the V segment lost 5 bases, leaving 4 bases of the junction unmatched. This CDR3 is built from 16 residues. The germline V gene encodes CDR1 SGHAT and CDR2 FQNNGV. The CDR3 region has the DNA TGTGCCAGCAGCCGCACTAGCGGGAGGACCTACAATGAGCAGTTCTTC. Amino acids: CASSRTSGRTYNEQFF.

The chain is built from TRBV14 and TRBJ1-1; D unresolved. Germline CDR1 is SGHDN and CDR2 is FVKESK. V was pared by 2 bases and J by 1 base, with 11 bases between. The CDR3 sequence is 15 residues long. In nucleotides, the CDR3 is TGTGCCAGCAGCCAATACGGGGTTGCGAACACTGAAGCTTTCTTT. This codes for CASSQYGVANTEAFF.

This chain links TRBV10-3 with TRBJ2-7; 14 bases align to TRBD2. The germline CDR1 and CDR2 sequences are ENHRY and SYGVKD. With 10 bases clipped from V and 5 bases from J, the junction kept 10 bases outside the gene matches. CDR3 size: 15 residues. CDR3 in DNA: TGTGCCACGGGGACTAGCGGGAGTAGTCCCCACGAGCAGTACTTC. Its protein product is CATGTSGSSPHEQYF.

V is TRBV5-6 and J is TRBJ1-1, with 8 bases that match TRBD1. The CDR3 sequence is 14 residues long. V dropped 3 bases and J dropped 4; count of bases not matched to a gene: 5. Germline CDR1 and CDR2: SGHDT and YYEEEE. CDR3: CASSSDRGGTEAFF. The CDR3 DNA reads TGTGCCAGCAGCTCTGACAGGGGTGGCACTGAAGCTTTCTTT.

This sequence joins TRBV7-8 and TRBJ2-5; tentatively, D is TRBD1 (6 bases). CDR1 SGHVS and CDR2 FQNEAQ come from the germline V gene. Trimming cost V 3 bases and J 2 bases, with 13 bases left between them. The CDR3 is 15 residues long. The CDR3 DNA reads TGTGCCAGCAGCTTTCACAGGGTAGGGCAAGAGACCCAGTACTTC. As protein: CASSFHRVGQETQYF.

CDR3 sequence: CSVRGWTGELFF. CDR3 in DNA: TGCAGCGTCAGGGGATGGACCGGGGAGCTGTTTTTT. The chain carries TRBV29-1 and TRBJ2-2; possibly TRBD1 for D (6 bases). CDR1 SQVTM and CDR2 ANQGSEA come from the germline V gene. The CDR3 is 12 residues long. The V end was cut by 6 bases, the J end by 5 bases, with 10 bases between.

This chain links TRBV10-1 with TRBJ1-4; D not resolved. The CDR3 runs to 15 residues. The V gene lost 3 bases and the J gene lost 5 bases, with 13 bases spanning the gap. The V gene's germline CDR1 is WNHNN and CDR2 SYGVQD (reference sequence). The CDR3 nucleotides are TGCGCCAGCAGTGAAGGCGGGAGCGGGAATGAAAAACTGTTTTTT. Translated, it gives CASSEGGSGNEKLFF.

The genes are TRBV15 and TRBJ2-7; 8 nucleotides agree with TRBD1. The length of the CDR3 is 14 residues. Germline V gene data show CDR1 as LNHNV and CDR2 as YYDKDF (reference sequence). V dropped 0 bases and J dropped 2; count of bases not matched to a gene: 0. The CDR3 region has the DNA TGTGCCACCAGCAGAGAGACAGGGGCCTACGAGCAGTACTTC. Protein product: CATSRETGAYEQYF. Supplemented by reference TRBV15 and TRBJ2-7, the full variable domain reads DAMVIQNPRYQVTQFGKPVTLSCSQTLNHNVMYWYQQKSSQAPKLLFHYYDKDFNNEADTPDNFQSRRPNTSFCFLDIRSPGLGDTAMYLCATSRETGAYEQYFGPGTRLTVT.

The genes are TRBV2 and TRBJ2-7; D is perhaps TRBD1 (6 bases). Trimming stripped 6 bases from V and 3 bases from J, with 15 bases between. The CDR3 consists of 14 residues. Germline V gives CDR1 SNHLY, CDR2 FYNNEI. The CDR3, as DNA: TGTGCCAGCAGGGGACACGGGCAGGGCTACGAGCAGTACTTC. Residues: CASRGHGQGYEQYF.

The CDR3 DNA reads as TGTGCCAGCAGCTTGGTGGTGACTAACTCCTACGAGCAGTACTTC. Residues: CASSLVVTNSYEQYF. The chain is built from TRBV5-6 and TRBJ2-7, with D tentatively TRBD2 (5 bases). CDR3 length equals 15 residues. Trimming took 0 bases from V and 0 from J, leaving 10 bases between them. Germline loops: CDR1 SGHDT, CDR2 YYEEEE.